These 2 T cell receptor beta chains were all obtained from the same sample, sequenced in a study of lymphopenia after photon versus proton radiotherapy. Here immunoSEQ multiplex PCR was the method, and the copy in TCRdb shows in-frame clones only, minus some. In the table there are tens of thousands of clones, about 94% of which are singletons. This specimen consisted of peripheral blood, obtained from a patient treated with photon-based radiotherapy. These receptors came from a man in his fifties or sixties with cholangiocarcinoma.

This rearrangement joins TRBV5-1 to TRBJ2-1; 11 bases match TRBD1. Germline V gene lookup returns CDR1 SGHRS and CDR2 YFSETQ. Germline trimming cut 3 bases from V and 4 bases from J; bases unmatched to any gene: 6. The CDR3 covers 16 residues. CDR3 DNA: TGCGCCAGCAGCTCCGGGACAGGGGGTCCTTACAATGAGCAGTTCTTC. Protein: CASSSGTGGPYNEQFF. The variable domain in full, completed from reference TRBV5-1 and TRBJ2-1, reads KAGVTQTPRYLIKTRGQQVTLSCSPISGHRSVSWYQQTPGQGLQFLFEYFSETQRNKGNFPGRFSGRQFSNSRSEMNVSTLELGDSALYLCASSSGTGGPYNEQFFGPGTRLTVL.

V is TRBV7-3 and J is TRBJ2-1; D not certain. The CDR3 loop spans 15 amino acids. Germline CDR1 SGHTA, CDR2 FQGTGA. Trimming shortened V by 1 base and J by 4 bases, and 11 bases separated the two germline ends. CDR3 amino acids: CASSLMGRSYNEQFF. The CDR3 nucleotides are TGTGCCAGCAGCTTAATGGGCAGGTCTTACAATGAGCAGTTCTTC.